The sequence of this T cell receptor (beta chain) was determined in a study of T-cell memory formation after mild COVID-19. The V end was cut by 0 bases, the J end by 0 bases, with 9 bases between. The germline gives CDR1 LGHNA, CDR2 YSLEER. This CDR3 has 16 amino acids. General study findings and limits: Clones that shrank (day 15 to 85) were balanced CD4/CD8, whereas later expanders leaned CD4+.

5'RACE primed at constant segments yielded TCR alpha and TCR beta cDNA libraries bearing sample barcodes and UMIs. TCRdb reprocessed the 5' RACE reads with MiXCR, giving one entry per CDR3 protein. The sample includes a few hundred thousand distinct CDR3 sequences, more than 20% of them seen just once. Only a few counts were recorded for this clonotype. Its antigen is currently unknown. The genes are TRBV4-3 and TRBJ2-1; D gene ambiguous. The TCR comes from a man younger than 35 who had mild COVID-19 (a few samples of this study predate the infection). Cell type and time point are not known. The sequencing input was PBMCs or a T cell subset sorted from them (not recorded which). CDR3 residues: CASSQDTVSSYNEQFF. Written as DNA, the CDR3 is TGCGCCAGCAGCCAAGACACGGTGAGCTCCTACAATGAGCAGTTCTTC.